Below, one T cell receptor beta chain is given with its context. This sample was included in a study of T cell changes during pregnancy in multiple sclerosis. Method: immunoSEQ multiplex PCR; TCRdb's copy keeps in-frame clones and lacks some. In the table there are tens of thousands of clones, 92% of which are singletons. The germline CDR1 and CDR2 sequences are MGHRA and YSYEKL. The CDR3 loop spans 14 amino acids. The junction had 7 bases not matched to a gene; V was cut back by 7 bases and J by 7 bases. The source material was CD4+ T cells from peripheral blood mononuclear cells, sampled after pregnancy. The clonotype was recovered from a female donor with multiple sclerosis, enrolled in a pregnancy study. The chain joins TRBV4-1 to TRBJ2-1, with 10 bases lining up with TRBD1. CDR3 DNA: TGCGCCAGCAAATGGACAGGGGGTGGGAATGAGCAGTTCTTC. Translation: CASKWTGGGNEQFF.